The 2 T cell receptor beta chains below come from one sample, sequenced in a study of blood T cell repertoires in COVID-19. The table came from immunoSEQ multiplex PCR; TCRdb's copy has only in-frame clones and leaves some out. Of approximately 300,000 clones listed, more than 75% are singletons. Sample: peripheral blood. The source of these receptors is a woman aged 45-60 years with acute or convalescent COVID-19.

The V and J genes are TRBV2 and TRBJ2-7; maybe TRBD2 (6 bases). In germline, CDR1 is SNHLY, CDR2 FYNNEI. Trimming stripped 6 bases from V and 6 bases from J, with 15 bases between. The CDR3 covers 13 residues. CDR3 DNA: TGTGCCAGCAGATTAGCGGAGCTCCCCGAGCAGTACTTC. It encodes CASRLAELPEQYF.

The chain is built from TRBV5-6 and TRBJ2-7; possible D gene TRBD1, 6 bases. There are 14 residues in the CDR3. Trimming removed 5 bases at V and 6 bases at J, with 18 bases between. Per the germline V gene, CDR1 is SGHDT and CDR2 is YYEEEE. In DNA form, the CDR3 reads TGTGCCAGCAGACCGACAGGCGGTTTGGTCGAGCAGTACTTC. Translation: CASRPTGGLVEQYF.